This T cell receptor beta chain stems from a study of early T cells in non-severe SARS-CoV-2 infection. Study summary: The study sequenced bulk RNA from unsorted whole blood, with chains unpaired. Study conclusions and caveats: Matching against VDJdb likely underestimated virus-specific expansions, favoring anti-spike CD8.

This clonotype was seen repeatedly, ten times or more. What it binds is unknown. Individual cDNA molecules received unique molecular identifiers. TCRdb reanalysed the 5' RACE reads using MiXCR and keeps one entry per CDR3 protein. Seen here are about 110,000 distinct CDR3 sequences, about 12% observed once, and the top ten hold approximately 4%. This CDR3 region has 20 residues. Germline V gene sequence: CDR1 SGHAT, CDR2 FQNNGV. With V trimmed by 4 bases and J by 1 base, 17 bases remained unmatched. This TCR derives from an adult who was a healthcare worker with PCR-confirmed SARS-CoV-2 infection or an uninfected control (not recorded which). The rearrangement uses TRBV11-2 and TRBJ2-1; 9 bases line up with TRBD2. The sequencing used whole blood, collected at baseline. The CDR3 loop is CASSSVSSGGITWSYNEQFF. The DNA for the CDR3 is TGTGCCAGCAGCTCCGTATCCAGCGGGGGGATAACTTGGTCCTACAATGAGCAGTTCTTC.